The subject of this entry is one TCR beta chain. The antigen remains unidentified. The CDR3 runs to 14 residues. The V end lost 4 bases, the J end lost 0 bases, and 9 bases lay between the germline ends. Germline V gene lookup returns CDR1 SNHLY and CDR2 FYNNEI. The record originates from a study of CD8 T cells in ankylosing spondylitis. Findings and caveats of the study: A motif in TCR beta, a set of about 8 highly homologous variants, appeared characteristic of ankylosing spondylitis blood. A subset of motif variants has previously been described in the synovial fluid and blood of reactive arthritis.

Generation of TCR beta libraries employed quantitative 5'-RACE incorporating molecular barcodes. One entry per CDR3 protein results from TCRdb running MiXCR on the 5' RACE reads. This sample yields 200,000 to 250,000 distinct CDR3 sequences, of which about 10% are seen a single time; less than 7% belongs to the top ten. Sequencing was done on a sample of blood, either unsorted or a sorted T cell fraction (not recorded which). The chain couples TRBV2 to TRBJ1-1, with D hard to call. The receptor's source is a male donor with ankylosing spondylitis or in good health (not recorded which). This CDR3 is CASSAYGMNTEAFF. The CDR3 DNA follows: TGTGCCAGCAGTGCGTATGGCATGAACACTGAAGCTTTCTTT.